The 23 T cell receptor beta chains presented below share a single source sample, sequenced in a study of blood T cell repertoires in COVID-19. TCRdb's copy holds only in-frame clones and misses some; the assay was immunoSEQ multiplex PCR. The data show under 200,000 clones, around 84% seen once. Material for sequencing was peripheral blood. These TCRs come from a woman in her 70s with COVID-19, enrolled during active disease.

This clone was observed a handful of times. The chain uses TRBV10-3 and TRBJ1-2, with TRBD1 as a possible D gene (5 bases). Germline lookup yields CDR1 ENHRY and CDR2 SYGVKD. The CDR3 length is 12 residues. V was trimmed by 2 bases and J by 4 bases, leaving 5 bases between them. The CDR3 region has the DNA TGTGCCATCAGTGAGGACAGCTATGGCTACACCTTC. This encodes CAISEDSYGYTF.

The rearrangement joins TRBV30 to TRBJ1-5, with D hard to call. The CDR3 consists of 16 residues. Germline CDR1 and CDR2: GTSNPN and SVGIG (reference sequence). Trimming removed 0 bases at V and 4 bases at J, with 16 bases between. CDR3 nucleotide sequence: TGTGCCTGGAGTGTATCGGGTATCTTAGGAAATCAGCCCCAGCATTTT. Its translation: CAWSVSGILGNQPQHF. Variable domain in full (rest from reference TRBV30 and TRBJ1-5): SQTIHQWPATLVQPVGSPLSLECTVEGTSNPNLYWYRQAAGRGLQLLFYSVGIGQISSEVPQNLSASRPQDRQFILSSKKLLLSDSGFYLCAWSVSGILGNQPQHFGDGTRLSIL.

The V gene is TRBV6-6, the J gene TRBJ1-1, with D tentatively TRBD1 (5 bases). Germline CDR1 and CDR2: MNHNY and SVGAGI (reference sequence). V was pared by 6 bases and J by 4 bases, with 15 bases between. This CDR3 spans 14 amino acids. CDR3: CASRPVGGGTEAFF. CDR3 nucleotide sequence: TGTGCCAGCAGGCCTGTGGGGGGGGGCACTGAAGCTTTCTTT.

This sequence joins TRBV20-1 and TRBJ1-1; possible D gene TRBD1, 5 bases. Germline CDR1 reads DFQATT; CDR2 reads SNEGSKA (reference sequence). V lost 3 bases to trimming and J lost 10 bases, with 18 bases between them. The CDR3 spans 13 residues. The CDR3 region has the DNA TGCAGTGCTAGTAGGGGAAATCCCAAGGGAGCTTTCTTT. Translating gives CSASRGNPKGAFF.

This clone was counted a single time. The V call is TRBV5-1, the J call TRBJ2-3, with D hard to call. Trimming left V 2 bases short and J 2 bases short, with 12 bases between. CDR3 length: 15 amino acids. Germline V gives CDR1 SGHRS, CDR2 YFSETQ. Here the CDR3 reads CASSFERRDTDTQYF. The CDR3 DNA sequence: TGCGCCAGCAGCTTTGAGCGCCGCGACACAGATACGCAGTATTTT.

The V and J genes are TRBV7-8 and TRBJ2-2; 7 nucleotides agree with TRBD2. From germline, CDR1 is SGHVS and CDR2 FQNEAQ. With V trimmed by 1 base and J by 1 base, 9 bases remained unmatched. CDR3 length equals 18 residues. In DNA, the CDR3 is TGTGCCAGCAGCTTAGGACGGTGGGGGGGAATGAACACCGGGGAGCTGTTTTTT. Translated, it gives CASSLGRWGGMNTGELFF. Combining the CDR3 with reference TRBV7-8 and TRBJ2-2 gives the whole variable domain GAGVSQSPRYKVAKRGQDVALRCDPISGHVSLFWYQQALGQGPEFLTYFQNEAQLDKSGLPSDRFFAERPEGSVSTLKIQRTQQEDSAVYLCASSLGRWGGMNTGELFFGEGSRLTVL.

The chain combines TRBV24-1 with TRBJ2-5; TRBD2 matches 9 bases. CDR1 is KGHDR and CDR2 is SFDVKD in the germline V gene. CDR3 length: 16 residues. J gave up 1 base and V 3 bases, and 5 bases lay outside the gene matches. The CDR3 nucleotides read TGTGCCACCAGTGATAGGGCGACTAGCGGCCAAGAGACCCAGTACTTC. Its translation is CATSDRATSGQETQYF.

The V call is TRBV29-1, the J call TRBJ1-1, with 7 nucleotides matching TRBD1. CDR3 length equals 13 residues. Unmatched junction bases numbered 5, after V lost 7 bases and J lost 0 bases. The V gene's germline CDR1 is SQVTM and CDR2 ANQGSEA. CDR3 amino acids: CSANDRVNTEAFF. The DNA of the CDR3 is TGCAGCGCCAACGACAGGGTGAACACTGAAGCTTTCTTT.

The rearrangement joins TRBV28 to TRBJ1-1, with a tentative D call TRBD1 (5 bases). The CDR3 sequence is 17 residues long. Germline V gives CDR1 MDHEN, CDR2 SYDVKM. V was trimmed by 4 bases and J by 1 base, leaving 19 bases between them. The CDR3 nucleotides read TGTGCCAGCAGTTCAGCAGGGTTGGGAACCGAGAACACTGAAGCTTTCTTT. It is translated as CASSSAGLGTENTEAFF.

V is TRBV10-1 and J is TRBJ2-3; 8 nucleotides match TRBD2. V gave up 0 bases and J gave up 1 base; unmatched junction bases: 0. Germline CDR1 reads WNHNN; CDR2 reads SYGVQD (reference sequence). CDR3 length: 15 amino acids. The CDR3 nucleotides are TGCGCCAGCAGTGAGTCTAGCGGGGGCACAGATACGCAGTATTTT. Encoded protein: CASSESSGGTDTQYF.

V gene TRBV5-8 combines with J gene TRBJ2-2; the D gene is possibly TRBD1 (5 bases). Between the trimmed V and J ends, which lost 1 base and 3 bases, there was a span of 10 bases. There are 15 residues in the CDR3. Germline V gene data show CDR1 as SGHTS and CDR2 as YDEGEE. The CDR3 bases are TGTGCCAGCAGCTTGAACCCAGGGCACACCGGGGAGCTGTTTTTT. Translated: CASSLNPGHTGELFF.

This rearrangement joins TRBV9 to TRBJ2-1, with D possibly being TRBD2 (6 bases). The CDR3 is 15 amino acids. V shed 3 bases and J shed 9 bases, with 19 bases lying between them. Germline V lookup: CDR1 SGDLS, CDR2 YYNGEE. CDR3 amino acids: CASSARVTAGSEQFF. The CDR3 DNA is TGTGCCAGCAGCGCCCGGGTGACGGCGGGGAGTGAGCAGTTCTTC.

The chain uses TRBV12-3 or TRBV12-4 and TRBJ2-1, with D perhaps matching TRBD1 (5 bases). The CDR3 sequence is 13 residues long. Trimming removed 1 base at V and 8 bases at J, with 9 bases between. The DNA of the CDR3 is TGTGCCAGCAGTTTAGGGCAGGGCTATGAGCAGTTCTTC. As protein: CASSLGQGYEQFF.

This clone is medium-sized (0.01 to 0.1%) in the sample. The V call is TRBV7-2, the J call TRBJ1-5, with TRBD1 as a possible D gene (6 bases). The CDR3 sequence is 15 residues long. The V end was cut by 4 bases, the J end by 7 bases, with 17 bases between. The V gene's germline CDR1 is SGHTA and CDR2 FQGNSA. In nucleotides, the CDR3 is TGTGCCAGCAGCTACCTTACAGGGCCGGGCCAGCCCCAGCATTTT. Protein sequence: CASSYLTGPGQPQHF.

The V and J genes are TRBV2 and TRBJ2-5; 8 bases are shared with TRBD2. The germline V gene encodes CDR1 SNHLY and CDR2 FYNNEI. The junction had 8 bases not matched to a gene; V was cut back by 4 bases and J by 4 bases. There are 15 residues in the CDR3. CDR3 bases: TGTGCCAGCAGTGGACCCCGGGGGGGTGGAGAGACCCAGTACTTC. It translates to CASSGPRGGGETQYF.

The table lists this clone with a count of one. In DNA, the CDR3 is TGCGCCAGCAGCTTAGTAGGGGAAAACTATGGCTACACCTTC. The encoded protein is CASSLVGENYGYTF. The rearrangement joins TRBV5-1 to TRBJ1-2, with a possible D match to TRBD1 (5 bases). The germline gives CDR1 SGHRS, CDR2 YFSETQ. The CDR3 spans 14 residues. V lost 2 bases, J lost 2 bases, and 10 bases lay in between.

V and J are TRBV3-1 (or the pseudogene TRBV3-2) and TRBJ1-5; D possibly corresponds to TRBD1 (6 bases). The CDR3 covers 15 residues. V gave up 0 bases and J gave up 6 bases, with 12 bases separating them. Germline V gene lookup returns CDR1 LGHDT and CDR2 YNNKEL (reference sequence). The CDR3 here is CASSQDRGGVQPQHF. For the CDR3, the DNA is TGTGCCAGCAGCCAAGACAGGGGTGGTGTTCAGCCCCAGCATTTT.

This rearrangement joins TRBV5-1 to TRBJ1-6; 7 bases match TRBD1. Germline V gives CDR1 SGHRS, CDR2 YFSETQ. This CDR3 region has 16 residues. Unmatched junction bases numbered 12, after V lost 4 bases and J lost 8 bases. CDR3 sequence (DNA): TGCGCCAGCAGCCCGCGTGGACGGACAGGAGATTCACCCCTCCACTTT. This codes for CASSPRGRTGDSPLHF.

The chain uses TRBV19 and TRBJ2-1; tentative D call: TRBD2 (5 bases). Germline V CDR1 and CDR2: LNHDA, SQIVND (reference sequence). V was shortened by 5 bases and J by 5 bases, with 16 bases between the two germline ends. This CDR3 has 15 amino acids. DNA for the CDR3: TGTGCCAGTAGTCTACGCCAAGGACTTAACAATGAGCAGTTCTTC. It is translated as CASSLRQGLNNEQFF. The full variable domain, rest sourced from reference TRBV19 and TRBJ2-1, is DGGITQSPKYLFRKEGQNVTLSCEQNLNHDAMYWYRQDPGQGLRLIYYSQIVNDFQKGDIAEGYSVSREKKESFPLTVTSAQKNPTAFYLCASSLRQGLNNEQFFGPGTRLTVL.

V is TRBV6-5 and J is TRBJ2-3; the match to TRBD1 covers 8 bases. With V trimmed by 2 bases and J by 4 bases, 2 bases remained unmatched. Germline CDR1 reads MNHEY; CDR2 reads SVGAGI. The CDR3 runs 14 residues. The CDR3 is CASSYDRGPDTQYF. The CDR3 coding sequence is TGTGCCAGCAGTTACGACAGGGGCCCAGATACGCAGTATTTT.

V is TRBV4-1 and J is TRBJ2-3; D is perhaps TRBD2 (6 bases). The length of the CDR3 is 15 residues. Germline lookup yields CDR1 MGHRA and CDR2 YSYEKL. V lost 5 bases and J lost 3, with 15 bases in between. CDR3 sequence reads: CASSIRDSVTDTQYF. The CDR3 DNA reads as TGCGCCAGCAGCATTCGGGACTCCGTTACAGATACGCAGTATTTT.

The chain combines TRBV6-1 with TRBJ2-6; a possible D gene is TRBD2 (5 bases). Germline values: CDR1 MNHNS, CDR2 SASEGT. Trimming took off 0 bases at V and 0 bases at J, with 15 bases between the two ends. The CDR3 is 19 amino acids. DNA of the CDR3: TGTGCCAGCAGTGAAGCACCGGGAAGGGCTCTCTCTGGGGCCAACGTCCTGACTTTC. It is translated as CASSEAPGRALSGANVLTF.

This clone was seen a few times. This CDR3 is also generated by other DNA sequences in the sample. V is TRBV6-5 and J is TRBJ1-2; 8 bases map to TRBD1. Germline loops: CDR1 MNHEY, CDR2 SVGAGI. V dropped 8 bases and J dropped 5; count of bases not matched to a gene: 1. This CDR3 contains 11 residues. The CDR3 loop is CASGQGYGYTF. For the CDR3, the DNA is TGTGCCAGCGGACAGGGATATGGCTACACCTTC.